This T cell receptor (beta chain) was recovered during a study of regulatory T cells in long-lasting Graves disease. Time point meaning: newly diagnosed GD, antithyroid drugs for less than 3 months. The TCR library was prepared using RNA isolated from PBMCs. This clonotype was seen at least ten times. Germline-derived CDR1 and CDR2 are SQVTM and ANQGSEA. J lost 9 bases, V lost 7 bases, and 9 bases had no gene match. The CDR3 has 12 residues. Sequencing libraries for TCR beta were prepared with iRepertoire HTBI primers and Arm-PCR of CDR3 regions. MiXCR was run by TCRdb on the multiplex PCR reads, yielding one entry per CDR3 protein. Of about 560,000 distinct CDR3 sequences listed, about 16% are singletons. In addition, the sample was reused for a study of T cells in Graves' hyperthyroidism and ophthalmopathy.

The clonotype originates from a man aged 18 to 30 with Graves disease. The chain uses TRBV29-1 and TRBJ2-1, with 7 bases lining up with TRBD1. The sample was peripheral blood mononuclear cells (PBMCs), taken at new diagnosis, from a patient treated with antithyroid drugs. In nucleotides, the CDR3 is TGCAGCGCCGGACAGGTCCTTTCTGAGCAGTTCTTC. Translating gives CSAGQVLSEQFF.